This T cell receptor beta chain was recorded in a study of T-cell memory formation after mild COVID-19 (dated by TCRdb to the early 2020s). Turning to the overall study: Most TCR sequence clusters were specific to one of the two donors. In a couple of donors, T-cell clones that expanded and contracted after mild COVID-19 were followed by sequencing TCRalpha and TCRbeta repertoires longitudinally. Two young, previously healthy adult volunteers made up the cohort, one male and one female.

Ficoll-Paque density gradient centrifugation was the method used to isolate PBMCs. This clonotype was counted many times. The antigen this receptor binds is unknown. Within one base of it there is no much larger clone, and no base qualities were kept. The CDR3 goes from the cysteine to the phenylalanine over 16 residues. The CDR3 DNA has 48 bases and is translated from base 1. From a lookup of the germline V gene (reference sequence), CDR1 and CDR2 are SEHNR and FQNEAQ. Germline trimming: 5 bases from V, 7 bases from J; junction bases outside gene matches: 17. Overall study outcomes, separate from this receptor: SARS-CoV-2 specificity was not confirmed for the second-wave clones peaking on day 37. Only a couple of mild cases were covered by the study, and larger cohorts that include severe cases with pre-infection samples were considered necessary. Clones contracting from day 15 to 85 had balanced CD4/CD8 phenotypes, while a second wave expanding from day 15 to 37 was biased towards CD4+. Some responding clones were detected in pre-infection memory, suggesting pre-existing cross-reactive memory T cells joined the SARS-CoV-2 response. Contracting CD4+ clones turned up mainly in the CM and EM memory subsets, whereas EMRA was where CD8+ clones were enriched.

Sequenced on an Illumina NovaSeq 6000. Using 5'RACE with constant-segment primers, TCRalpha and TCRbeta cDNA libraries were constructed, with sample barcodes and unique molecular identifiers added in the process. Trizol reagent was used to extract RNA from every sample. The libraries were amplified in two PCR steps, and the second step added a second sample barcode and Illumina TruSeq adapters. Libraries were sequenced on an Illumina NovaSeq with 2 x 150 bp paired-end reads. For the original study's pipeline: With migec v1.2.7, reads were demultiplexed and then collapsed into UMI-guided consensus sequences. With mixcr v2.1.11, UMI consensuses were aligned to TRA and TRB V and J templates and assembled into clonotypes. A clonotype was counted as expanded or contracted only if both edgeR and NoisET called the change significant, with noise models trained on biological replicates. For edgeR calls, a false discovery rate-adjusted p below 0.01 and a log2 fold-change threshold of 1 were applied. As an exploratory analysis of dynamics, max-normalized trajectories of the 1000 most abundant clonotypes were examined with PCA combined with hierarchical clustering. The CD4 or CD8 phenotype of responding clones was assigned using the separately sequenced CD4+ and CD8+ repertoires. TCRdb reprocessed the public reads (quality trimming at Q25 with fastp, clone calling with MiXCR) and kept in-frame beta chains. One record per CDR3 amino acid sequence lists the most common genes and DNA. Here the V and J calls rest on TCRdb's processing, not on the authors' analysis. Across this sample there are 100,000 to 150,000 distinct CDR3 sequences, with about 5.9% seen only once. The ten largest account for about 2.2% of the sample.

The V gene is TRBV7-9 and the J gene is TRBJ2-7, and TRBD1 matches 7 of the central bases. The TCR was taken from an adult woman who had mild COVID-19 (a few samples of this study predate the infection). The sample titles of this study are shuffled in the database, so cell type and time point are left out; the donor was told from shared clones. Sequenced material: PBMCs or a T cell subset sorted from them (not recorded which). The DNA sequence is as follows: TGTGCCAGCAGCAAAGATCAGACAGGGTCCTGGCGGGAGCAGTACTTC. Translation gives CASSKDQTGSWREQYF.